This T cell receptor (beta chain) was recovered during a study of T cells in Graves' hyperthyroidism and ophthalmopathy. Overall study results and limits: A 13 V-J model separated ophthalmopathy from stable hyperthyroidism. Ophthalmopathy was identified by the model a median about six months ahead of onset.

Germline V CDR1 and CDR2: SGDLS, YYNGEE. This CDR3 spans 15 amino acids. V lost 6 bases and J lost 4; bases outside the gene matches: 6. It was RNA transcripts that yielded the amplified TCR beta CDR3 regions. HTBI primers drove first-round RT-PCR of the TCR CDR3. MiXCR was run by TCRdb on the multiplex PCR reads, yielding one entry per CDR3 protein. The table records 600,000 or so distinct CDR3 sequences, about 15% of them present only once. This clonotype has just a few counts. Its target is unknown. The study excluded patients with uncontrolled infection, other autoimmune disease, pregnancy or lactation.

The chain employs TRBV9 and TRBJ2-3, with TRBD2 matching over 12 bases. The receptor was isolated from a woman in her 50s with Graves' ophthalmopathy. What was sequenced was blood. CDR3 residues: CASTSSGRGPDTQYF. Written as DNA, the CDR3 is TGTGCCAGCACCTCTAGCGGGAGGGGACCAGATACGCAGTATTTT. Based on the CDR3 plus reference TRBV9 and TRBJ2-3, the full variable domain is DSGVTQTPKHLITATGQRVTLRCSPRSGDLSVYWYQQSLDQGLQFLIQYYNGEERAKGNILERFSAQQFPDLHSELNLSSLELGDSALYFCASTSSGRGPDTQYFGPGTRLTVL.